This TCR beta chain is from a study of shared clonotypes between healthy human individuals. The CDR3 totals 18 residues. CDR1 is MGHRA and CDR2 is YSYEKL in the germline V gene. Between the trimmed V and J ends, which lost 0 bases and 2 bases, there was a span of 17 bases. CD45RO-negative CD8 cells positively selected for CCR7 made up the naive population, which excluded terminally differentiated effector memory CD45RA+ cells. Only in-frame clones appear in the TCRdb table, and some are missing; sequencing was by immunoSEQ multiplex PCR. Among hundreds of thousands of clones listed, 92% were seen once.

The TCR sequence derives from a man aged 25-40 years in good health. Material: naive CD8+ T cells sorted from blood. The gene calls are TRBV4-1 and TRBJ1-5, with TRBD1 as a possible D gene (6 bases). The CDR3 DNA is TGCGCCAGCAGCCAAGATCCGGGGACATCTCTGGGCAATCAGCCCCAGCATTTT. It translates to CASSQDPGTSLGNQPQHF.